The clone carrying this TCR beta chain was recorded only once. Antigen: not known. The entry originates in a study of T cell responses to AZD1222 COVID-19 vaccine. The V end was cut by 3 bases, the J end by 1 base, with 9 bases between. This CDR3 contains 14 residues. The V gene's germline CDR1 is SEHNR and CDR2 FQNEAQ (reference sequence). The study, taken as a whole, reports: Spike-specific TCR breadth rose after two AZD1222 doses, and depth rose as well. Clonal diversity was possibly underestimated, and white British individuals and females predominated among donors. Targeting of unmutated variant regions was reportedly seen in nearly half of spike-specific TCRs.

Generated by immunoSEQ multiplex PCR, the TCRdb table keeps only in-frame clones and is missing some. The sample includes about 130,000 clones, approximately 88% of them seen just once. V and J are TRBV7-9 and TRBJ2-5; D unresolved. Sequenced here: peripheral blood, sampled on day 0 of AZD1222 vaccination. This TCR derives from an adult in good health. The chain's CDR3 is CASSFFEAQETQYF. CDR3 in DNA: TGTGCCAGCAGCTTTTTCGAGGCCCAAGAGACCCAGTACTTC.